A single sample gave rise to the 16 T cell receptor beta chains below, sequenced in a study of blood T cells in healthy people across ages. The second PCR ran roughly 6 to 11 cycles with a sample-barcoded 5' primer and J-beta primers. From the 5' RACE reads, TCRdb called clonotypes with MiXCR, one entry per CDR3 protein. Counted here are roughly 1,500,000 distinct CDR3 sequences, 35% to 45% occurring once; the ten biggest clones make up roughly 7.7%. Sequenced input: blood. Receptors originate from a woman in her late teens or twenties in good health.

The chain is built from TRBV7-6 and TRBJ1-2; D is possibly TRBD1 (6 bases). Germline V CDR1 and CDR2: SGHVS, FNYEAQ. V shed 3 bases and J shed 4 bases, with 15 bases lying between them. This CDR3 is built from 15 residues. The CDR3 sequence: CASSFRGVGGYGYTF. CDR3 nucleotide sequence: TGTGCCAGCAGCTTCCGGGGCGTAGGGGGCTATGGCTACACCTTC.

The chain joins TRBV5-1 to TRBJ2-1, with a weak D call TRBD2 (6 bases). The V end lost 4 bases, the J end lost 8 bases, and 13 bases lay between the germline ends. In germline, CDR1 is SGHRS, CDR2 YFSETQ. The CDR3 is 13 residues long. The CDR3 region has the DNA TGCGCCAGCAGCGTGGTGGGGGAGGATGAGCAGTTCTTC. This encodes CASSVVGEDEQFF.

In this sample, this clonotype turned up a few times. The rearrangement joins TRBV9 to TRBJ1-2; D is uncertain. CDR1 SGDLS and CDR2 YYNGEE come from the germline V gene. Trimming left V 0 bases short and J 5 bases short, with 8 bases between. This CDR3 contains 13 residues. CDR3 sequence (DNA): TGTGCCAGCAGCGTAGAGGGTGCTTATGGCTACACCTTC. This translates into CASSVEGAYGYTF.

The rearrangement joins TRBV12-3 or TRBV12-4 to TRBJ2-1; D might be TRBD2 (6 bases). The J call is in doubt because the DNA end fits TRBJ2-7 better. CDR3 size: 15 residues. Written as DNA, the CDR3 is TGTGCCAGCAGTTTGACGGGGGATACCTACAATGAGCAGTACTTC. Translated: CASSLTGDTYNEQYF.

The V gene is TRBV24-1, the J gene TRBJ2-1; D may be TRBD2 (6 bases). The CDR3 extends over 14 amino acids. Germline V gives CDR1 KGHDR, CDR2 SFDVKD. V dropped 1 base and J dropped 6 bases, with 9 bases sitting between them. The CDR3 is CATSDFRRGNEQFF. In DNA, the CDR3 is TGTGCCACCAGTGATTTTCGGAGGGGCAATGAGCAGTTCTTC.

The CDR3 loop reads CASSPRGISYNEQFF. CDR3 nucleotide sequence: TGCGCCAGCAGCCCCCGGGGGATCTCCTACAATGAGCAGTTCTTC. V gene TRBV4-1 combines with J gene TRBJ2-1, with D perhaps TRBD2 (6 bases). The CDR3 consists of 15 residues. Germline values: CDR1 MGHRA, CDR2 YSYEKL. V gave up 4 bases and J gave up 0 bases, with 10 bases separating them.

This clonotype showed up just once. The J gene is TRBJ1-4, the V gene TRBV5-1; the D gene is possibly TRBD1 (6 bases). The V gene's germline CDR1 is SGHRS and CDR2 YFSETQ. The CDR3 runs 16 residues. Trimming stripped 0 bases from V and 9 bases from J, with 18 bases between. CDR3: CASSLAGTGKSKKLFF. In DNA, the CDR3 is TGCGCCAGCAGCTTGGCCGGAACAGGGAAGAGTAAAAAACTGTTTTTT.

This chain links TRBV24-1 with TRBJ2-3; 14 bases line up with TRBD2. Losses at the gene ends were 3 bases for V and 3 bases for J; bases not matched to a gene: 10. The CDR3 is 19 residues long. Germline CDR1 is KGHDR and CDR2 is SFDVKD. CDR3 DNA sequence: TGTGCCACCAGTGATGCTCCGGGACTAGCGGGAGAGGGGACAGATACGCAGTATTTT. Translating gives CATSDAPGLAGEGTDTQYF.

The sample holds a few counts of this clonotype. V gene TRBV15 combines with J gene TRBJ2-5; D remains ambiguous. The germline CDR1 and CDR2 sequences are LNHNV and YYDKDF (reference sequence). The CDR3 has 13 amino acids. The V end lost 1 base, the J end lost 5 bases, and 8 bases lay between the germline ends. CDR3 DNA sequence: TGTGCCACCAGCAGAGTTGGTGGGGAGACCCAGTACTTC. Amino acid sequence: CATSRVGGETQYF. Looking up the rest from reference TRBV15 and TRBJ2-5 gives the full variable domain: DAMVIQNPRYQVTQFGKPVTLSCSQTLNHNVMYWYQQKSSQAPKLLFHYYDKDFNNEADTPDNFQSRRPNTSFCFLDIRSPGLGDTAMYLCATSRVGGETQYFGPGTRLLVL.

The chain joins TRBV20-1 to TRBJ2-3; 9 bases are shared with TRBD2. CDR3 length equals 14 residues. Germline CDR1 reads DFQATT; CDR2 reads SNEGSKA (reference sequence). This CDR3 reads CQTRRGGPTDTQYF. The CDR3 DNA sequence: TGCCAAACCCGGCGGGGGGGACCCACAGATACGCAGTATTTT.

J is TRBJ2-1 and V is TRBV7-2, with 7 bases identical to TRBD2. The germline gives CDR1 SGHTA, CDR2 FQGNSA. The CDR3 loop spans 13 amino acids. V lost 5 bases and J lost 8; bases outside the gene matches: 6. CDR3 DNA sequence: TGTGCCAGCAGCCCCGTAGCGGGTGATGAGCAGTTCTTC. Translation gives CASSPVAGDEQFF. The variable domain in full, with the rest retrieved from reference TRBV7-2 and TRBJ2-1, is GAGVSQSPSNKVTEKGKDVELRCDPISGHTALYWYRQSLGQGLEFLIYFQGNSAPDKSGLPSDRFSAERTGGSVSTLTIQRTQQEDSAVYLCASSPVAGDEQFFGPGTRLTVL.

This chain connects TRBV6-6 to TRBJ1-5; a weak D match, TRBD1 (5 bases). The V gene's germline CDR1 is MNHNY and CDR2 SVGAGI (reference sequence). The CDR3 spans 14 residues. V was cut by 4 bases and J by 9 bases, with 16 bases left in between. In nucleotides, the CDR3 is TGTGCCAGCAGTTCTACAGGAGAGCCCGGGCCCCAGCATTTT. This codes for CASSSTGEPGPQHF.

There are a few counts of this clonotype. CDR3: CASRTGGSSTYEQYF. The CDR3 DNA reads TGCGCCAGCAGGACGGGCGGGAGTAGTACCTACGAGCAGTACTTC. The J gene is TRBJ2-5, the V gene TRBV5-1; 7 bases are a match to TRBD2. The DNA end favors TRBJ2-7, so the J call may be wrong. CDR1 is SGHRS, CDR2 YFSETQ, per germline. The CDR3 consists of 15 residues.

The V and J genes are TRBV6-2 or TRBV6-3 and TRBJ2-2; 10 nucleotides match TRBD1. The CDR3 consists of 16 residues. CDR1 and CDR2 from the germline V gene are MNHEY and SVGEGT. V was pared by 6 bases and J by 4 bases, with 8 bases of the junction left unmatched. CDR3 amino acids: CASRGTGALGTGELFF. DNA for the CDR3: TGTGCCAGCAGGGGGACAGGGGCCTTGGGCACCGGGGAGCTGTTTTTT.

This clonotype was found a few times. V usage is TRBV12-3 or TRBV12-4 and J usage is TRBJ2-3; D possibly matches TRBD1 or TRBD2 (6 bases each). The CDR3 loop spans 13 amino acids. Trimming cost V 7 bases and J 4 bases, with 12 bases left between them. The CDR3 DNA reads as TGTGCCAGCATCATGAGGGGGGCAGATACGCAGTATTTT. Its protein is CASIMRGADTQYF.

This clonotype has more than one count but fewer than ten. J is TRBJ2-5 and V is TRBV15; 7 bases agree with TRBD2. Matching the DNA end better, TRBJ2-7 makes the J call doubtful. CDR1 is LNHNV, CDR2 YYDKDF, per germline (reference sequence). This CDR3 spans 16 amino acids. In DNA form, the CDR3 reads TGTGCCACCAGCAGGGAGGTCGGGGGGTACGTCTACGAGCAGTACTTC. This translates into CATSREVGGYVYEQYF.